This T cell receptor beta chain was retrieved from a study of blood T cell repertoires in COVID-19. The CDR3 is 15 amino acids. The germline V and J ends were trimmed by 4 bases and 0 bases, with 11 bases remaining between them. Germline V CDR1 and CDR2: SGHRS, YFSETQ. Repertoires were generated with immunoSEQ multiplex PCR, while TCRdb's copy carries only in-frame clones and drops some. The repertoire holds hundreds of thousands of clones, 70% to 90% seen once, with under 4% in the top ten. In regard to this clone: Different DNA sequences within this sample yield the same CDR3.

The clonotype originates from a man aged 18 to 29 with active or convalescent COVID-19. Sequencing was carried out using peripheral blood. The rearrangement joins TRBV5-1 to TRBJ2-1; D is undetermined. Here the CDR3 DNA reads TGCGCCAGCAGCCCGACTGGTAGCTCCTACAATGAGCAGTTCTTC. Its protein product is CASSPTGSSYNEQFF.